The rows below give T cell receptor beta chains drawn from one sample of a study of regulatory T cells in long-lasting Graves disease. TCRdb redid the calling of the multiplex PCR reads with MiXCR, one entry per CDR3 protein. Of fewer than 450,000 distinct CDR3 sequences detected, around 16% appear once; the ten largest clones hold over 7.5%. These same records also appear under a second study, on T cells in Graves' hyperthyroidism and ophthalmopathy.

This material consisted of peripheral blood mononuclear cells (PBMCs), taken at new diagnosis, from a patient treated with antithyroid drugs. The receptors stem from a woman aged 40-49 years with Graves disease. Each CDR3 is given with its conserved first and last residue. D genes are given only for firm matches. Expanded clones get a size class; other rows say once, few or many, or leave the size out.

J gene	V gene	CDR3 length	clone size	D gene	CDR3 DNA	CDR3 protein
TRBJ2-1	TRBV29-1	13	few	NA	TGCAGCGTTGAACGCCAGGGCCCGAATGAGCAGTTCTTC	CSVERQGPNEQFF
TRBJ1-5	TRBV4-3	16	many	TRBD1	TGCGCCAGCAGCCAAGATCCCCAGGGGGGCCCTCAGCCCCAGCATTTT	CASSQDPQGGPQPQHF
TRBJ2-2	TRBV18	17	few	TRBD2	TGTGCCAGCTCACCACAGACTAGCGGGTTCGGCACCGGGGAGCTGTTTTTT	CASSPQTSGFGTGELFF
TRBJ1-2	TRBV12-5	12	NA	NA	TGTGCTAGTGGTTTAGGAGGTGGAGGCTACACCTTC	CASGLGGGGYTF
TRBJ1-2	TRBV18	15	NA	NA	TGTGCCAGCTCAGACAGGAGATCGCCTAACTATGGCTACACCTTC	CASSDRRSPNYGYTF
TRBJ2-2	TRBV7-2	15	many	TRBD2	TGTGCCAGCAGCTGGACTAGCGGGAGTACCGGGGAGCTGTTTTTT	CASSWTSGSTGELFF
TRBJ1-2	TRBV6-1	14	few	NA	TGTGCCAGCAGCTTCGGGGACGGATTTTATGGCTACACCTTC	CASSFGDGFYGYTF
TRBJ1-1	TRBV20-1	13	many	TRBD1	TGCAGTGCTGGACAGGGGACTTTCACTGAAGCTTTCTTT	CSAGQGTFTEAFF
TRBJ2-7	TRBV28	15	many	TRBD1	TGTGCCAGCAGTCCCGGGACAGGGATTACCTACGAGCAGTACTTC	CASSPGTGITYEQYF
TRBJ1-1	TRBV7-8	17	many	NA	TGTGCCAGCAGCTCGAAAGGGAGAGGCAGAACGAACACTGAAGCTTTCTTT	CASSSKGRGRTNTEAFF
TRBJ1-4	TRBV3-1	16	many	TRBD1	TGTGCCAGCAGCCAAGATGGGACAGCGGGAGGCGAAAAACTGTTTTTT	CASSQDGTAGGEKLFF
TRBJ2-7	TRBV20-1	14	many	TRBD1	TGCAGTGCACACGGACAGGGAGATTTCTACGAGCAGTACTTC	CSAHGQGDFYEQYF
TRBJ2-1	TRBV18	13	many	NA	TGTGCCAGCTCACCACAACAGGACAATGAGCAGTTCTTC	CASSPQQDNEQFF
TRBJ2-3	TRBV7-3	17	NA	NA	TGTGCCAGCAGCCCAAACGGTGGACGGCTTAGCACAGATACGCAGTATTTT	CASSPNGGRLSTDTQYF
TRBJ2-5	TRBV4-1	15	many	TRBD2	TGTGCCAGCAGTACACGGACTAGCGGTCAAGAGACCCAGTACTTC	CASSTRTSGQETQYF
TRBJ2-5	TRBV5-1	14	many	TRBD1	TGCGCCAGCAGCCAGACAGGGGCGGAGGAGACCCAGTACTTC	CASSQTGAEETQYF
TRBJ1-4	TRBV7-9	17	many	NA	TGTGCCAGCAGCTTCGGTCGGAACAGGGTTATGGGTGAAAAACTGTTTTTT	CASSFGRNRVMGEKLFF
TRBJ1-1	TRBV28	15	many	TRBD1	TGTGCCAGCAGCTCCCAGGGACAGGTGAACACTGAAGCTTTCTTT	CASSSQGQVNTEAFF
TRBJ2-1	TRBV24-1	17	many	TRBD2	TGTGCCACCAGTGACCCCGGGACTAGCGGGAGGAACAATGAGCAGTTCTTC	CATSDPGTSGRNNEQFF
TRBJ1-1	TRBV3-1	14	many	TRBD1	TGTGCCAGCAGTTATGGGACAGCGAACACTGAAGCTTTCTTT	CASSYGTANTEAFF
TRBJ2-1	TRBV28	14	many	NA	TGTGCCAGCAGTTCTTACGACAGTTACAATGAGCAGTTCTTC	CASSSYDSYNEQFF
TRBJ2-7	TRBV28	17	many	NA	TGTGCCAGCAGTCCTGTTAGCGCGGGATTGTATGGCGACGAGCAGTACTTC	CASSPVSAGLYGDEQYF
TRBJ2-7	TRBV5-1	15	NA	NA	TGCGCCAGCAGCCTGGCGGCGGGACCCTCCTACGAGCAGTACTTC	CASSLAAGPSYEQYF
TRBJ2-5	TRBV28	13	many	NA	TGTGCCAGCAGCCCTCCGGGACAAGGAACCCAGTACTTC	CASSPPGQGTQYF
TRBJ2-7	TRBV4-3	13	NA	NA	TGCGCCAGCAGCCATGATGAGACCTACGAGCAGTACTTC	CASSHDETYEQYF
TRBJ1-5	TRBV27	13	few	NA	TGTGCCAGCAGTGGCGACTTGGCTCAGCCCCAGCATTTT	CASSGDLAQPQHF
TRBJ1-2	TRBV25-1	14	NA	TRBD1	TGTGCCAGCAGTCCCGCCGGGACAGAGACCCTATACACCTTC	CASSPAGTETLYTF
TRBJ1-2	TRBV29-1	12	NA	TRBD1	TGCAGCGCCGGACAGGGAGGGGATGGCTACACCTTC	CSAGQGGDGYTF